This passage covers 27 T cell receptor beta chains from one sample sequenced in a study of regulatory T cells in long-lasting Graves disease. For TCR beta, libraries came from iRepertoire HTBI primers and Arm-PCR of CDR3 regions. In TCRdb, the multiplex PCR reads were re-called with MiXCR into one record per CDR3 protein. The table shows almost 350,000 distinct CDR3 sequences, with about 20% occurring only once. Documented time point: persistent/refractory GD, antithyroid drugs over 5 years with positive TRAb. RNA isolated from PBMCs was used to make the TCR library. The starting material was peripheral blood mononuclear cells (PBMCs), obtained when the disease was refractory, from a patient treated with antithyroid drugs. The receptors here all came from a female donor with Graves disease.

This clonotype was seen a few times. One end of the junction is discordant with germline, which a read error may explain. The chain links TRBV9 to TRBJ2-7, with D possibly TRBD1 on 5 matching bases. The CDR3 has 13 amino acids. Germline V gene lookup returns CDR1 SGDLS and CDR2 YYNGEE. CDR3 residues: CASSPHYDSFVHF. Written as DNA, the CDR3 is TGTGCCAGCAGCCCTCATTATGACAGCTTTGTGCACTTC.

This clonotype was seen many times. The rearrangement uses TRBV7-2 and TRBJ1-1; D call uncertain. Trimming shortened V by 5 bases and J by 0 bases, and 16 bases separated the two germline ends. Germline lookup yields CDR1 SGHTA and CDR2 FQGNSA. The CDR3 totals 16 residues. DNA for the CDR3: TGTGCCAGCAGCAGACACAGCGTAGTTATGAACACTGAAGCTTTCTTT. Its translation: CASSRHSVVMNTEAFF.

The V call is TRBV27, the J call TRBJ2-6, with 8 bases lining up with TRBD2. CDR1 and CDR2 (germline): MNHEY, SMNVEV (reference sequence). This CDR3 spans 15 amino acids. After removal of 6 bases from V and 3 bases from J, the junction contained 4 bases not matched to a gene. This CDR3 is CASSPAGVGANVLTF. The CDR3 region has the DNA TGTGCCAGCAGCCCAGCGGGGGTTGGGGCCAACGTCCTGACTTTC. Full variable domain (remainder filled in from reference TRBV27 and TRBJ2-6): EAQVTQNPRYLITVTGKKLTVTCSQNMNHEYMSWYRQDPGLGLRQIYYSMNVEVTDKGDVPEGYKVSRKEKRNFPLILESPSPNQTSLYFCASSPAGVGANVLTFGAGSRLTVL.

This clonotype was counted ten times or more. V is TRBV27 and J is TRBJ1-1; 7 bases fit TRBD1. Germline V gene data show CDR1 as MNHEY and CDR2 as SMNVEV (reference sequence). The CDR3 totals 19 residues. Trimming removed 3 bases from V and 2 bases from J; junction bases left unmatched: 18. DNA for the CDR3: TGTGCCAGCAGTTTTGGATACCGGGACAGATCTGTCGGTAACACTGAAGCTTTCTTT. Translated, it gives CASSFGYRDRSVGNTEAFF.

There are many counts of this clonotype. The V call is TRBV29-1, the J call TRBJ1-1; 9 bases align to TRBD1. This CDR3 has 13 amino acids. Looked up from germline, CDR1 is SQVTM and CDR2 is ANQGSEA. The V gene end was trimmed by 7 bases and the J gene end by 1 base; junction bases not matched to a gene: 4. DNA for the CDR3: TGCAGCGCGGACAGGGGCACGAACACTGAAGCTTTCTTT. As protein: CSADRGTNTEAFF. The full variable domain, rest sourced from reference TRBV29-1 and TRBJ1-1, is SAVISQKPSRDICQRGTSLTIQCQVDSQVTMMFWYRQQPGQSLTLIATANQGSEATYESGFVIDKFPISRPNLTFSTLTVSNMSPEDSSIYLCSADRGTNTEAFFGQGTRLTVV.

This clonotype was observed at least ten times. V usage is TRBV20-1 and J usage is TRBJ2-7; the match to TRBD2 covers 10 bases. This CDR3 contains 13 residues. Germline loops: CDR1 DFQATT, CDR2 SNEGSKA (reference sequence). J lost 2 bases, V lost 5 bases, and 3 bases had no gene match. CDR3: CSARSGRTYEQYF. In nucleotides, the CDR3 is TGCAGTGCTCGTAGCGGGAGGACCTACGAGCAGTACTTC.

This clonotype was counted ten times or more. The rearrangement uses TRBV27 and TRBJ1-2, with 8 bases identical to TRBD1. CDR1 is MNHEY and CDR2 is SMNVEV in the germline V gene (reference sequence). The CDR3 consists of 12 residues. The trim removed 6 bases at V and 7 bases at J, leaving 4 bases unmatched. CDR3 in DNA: TGTGCCAGCAGCCCGACAGGGGCTGGCTACACCTTC. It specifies CASSPTGAGYTF.

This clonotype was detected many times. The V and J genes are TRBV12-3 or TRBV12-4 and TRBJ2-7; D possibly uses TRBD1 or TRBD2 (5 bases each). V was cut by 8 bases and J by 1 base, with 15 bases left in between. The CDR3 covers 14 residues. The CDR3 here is CASGQRDGSYEQYF. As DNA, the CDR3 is TGTGCCAGCGGACAACGGGACGGTTCCTACGAGCAGTACTTC.

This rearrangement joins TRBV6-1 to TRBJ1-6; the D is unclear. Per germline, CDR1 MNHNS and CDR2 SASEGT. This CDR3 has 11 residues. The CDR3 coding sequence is TGTGCGTATGGAGAGGGATCACCCCTCCACTTT. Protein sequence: CAYGEGSPLHF.

The CDR3 coding sequence is TGTGCCAGCAGTCTCGGGACAGGGATCAACGAGCAGTACTTC. It is translated as CASSLGTGINEQYF. The chain carries TRBV27 and TRBJ2-7, with 9 positions matching TRBD1. The CDR3 extends over 14 amino acids. V trimming: 5 bases; J trimming: 5 bases; junction bases outside the gene matches: 7. Looked up from germline, CDR1 is MNHEY and CDR2 is SMNVEV (reference sequence).

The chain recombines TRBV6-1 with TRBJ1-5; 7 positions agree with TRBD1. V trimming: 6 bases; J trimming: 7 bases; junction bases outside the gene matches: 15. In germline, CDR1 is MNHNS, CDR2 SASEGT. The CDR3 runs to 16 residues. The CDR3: CASRPRVQGQIQPQHF. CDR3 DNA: TGTGCCAGCAGACCCCGAGTACAGGGGCAAATACAGCCCCAGCATTTT.

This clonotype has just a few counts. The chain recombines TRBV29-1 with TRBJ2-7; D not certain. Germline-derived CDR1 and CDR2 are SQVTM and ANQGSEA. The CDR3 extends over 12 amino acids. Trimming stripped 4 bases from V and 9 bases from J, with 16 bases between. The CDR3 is CSVGESSGRQYF. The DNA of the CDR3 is TGCAGCGTTGGAGAATCCTCGGGCAGGCAGTACTTC.

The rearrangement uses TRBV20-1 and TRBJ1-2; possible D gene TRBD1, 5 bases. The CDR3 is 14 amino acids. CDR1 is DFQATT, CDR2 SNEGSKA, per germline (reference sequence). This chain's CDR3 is CSGTEELPNYGYTF. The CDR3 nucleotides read TGCTCAGGGACGGAGGAACTCCCTAACTATGGCTACACCTTC.

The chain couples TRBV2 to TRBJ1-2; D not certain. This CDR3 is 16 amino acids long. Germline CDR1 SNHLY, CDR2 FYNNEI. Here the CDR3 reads CVGSRDLTLANYGYTF. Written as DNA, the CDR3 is TGTGTCGGCAGTCGGGATCTCACGTTAGCTAACTATGGCTACACCTTC.

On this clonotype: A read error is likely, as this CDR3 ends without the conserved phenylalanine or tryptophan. The CDR3 sequence: CASSPGGSVTYNEQFS. The CDR3 DNA is TGTGCCAGCAGCCCCGGGGGTTCAGTGACCTACAATGAGCAGTTCTCC. The V call is TRBV7-2, the J call TRBJ2-1; perhaps TRBD2 as D (6 bases). CDR1 is SGHTA, CDR2 FQGNSA, per germline. V lost 5 bases and J lost 2, with 16 bases in between. The CDR3 covers 16 residues.

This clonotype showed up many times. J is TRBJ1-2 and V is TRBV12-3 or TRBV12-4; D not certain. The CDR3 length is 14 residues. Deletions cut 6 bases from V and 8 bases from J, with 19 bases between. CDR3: CASSPDGPRLGYTF. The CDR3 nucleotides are TGTGCCAGCAGCCCGGACGGCCCAAGGTTGGGCTACACCTTC.

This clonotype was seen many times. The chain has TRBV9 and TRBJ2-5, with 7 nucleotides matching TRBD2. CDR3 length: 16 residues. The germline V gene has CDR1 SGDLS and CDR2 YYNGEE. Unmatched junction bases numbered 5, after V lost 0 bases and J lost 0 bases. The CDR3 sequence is CASSVASGAYQETQYF. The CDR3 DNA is TGTGCCAGCAGCGTAGCGAGCGGGGCGTACCAAGAGACCCAGTACTTC.

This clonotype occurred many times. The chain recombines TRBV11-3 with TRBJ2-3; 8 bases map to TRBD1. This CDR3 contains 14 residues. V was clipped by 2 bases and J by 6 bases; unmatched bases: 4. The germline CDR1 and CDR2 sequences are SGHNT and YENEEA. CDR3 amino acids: CASSLPRDRDTQYF. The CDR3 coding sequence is TGTGCCAGCAGCTTACCCCGGGACAGGGATACGCAGTATTTT.

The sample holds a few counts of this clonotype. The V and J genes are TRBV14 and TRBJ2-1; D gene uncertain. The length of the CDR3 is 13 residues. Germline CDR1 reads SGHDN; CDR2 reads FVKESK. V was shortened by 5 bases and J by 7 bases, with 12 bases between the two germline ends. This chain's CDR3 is CASSFGRANEQFF. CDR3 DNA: TGTGCCAGCAGCTTCGGACGGGCAAATGAGCAGTTCTTC.

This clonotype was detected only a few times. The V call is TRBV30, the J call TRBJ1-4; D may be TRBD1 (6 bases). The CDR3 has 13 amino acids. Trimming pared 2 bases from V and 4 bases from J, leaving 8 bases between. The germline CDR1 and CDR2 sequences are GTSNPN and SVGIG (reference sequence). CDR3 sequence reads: CAWSTGYNEKLFF. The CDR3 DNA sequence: TGTGCCTGGAGTACAGGGTATAATGAAAAACTGTTTTTT. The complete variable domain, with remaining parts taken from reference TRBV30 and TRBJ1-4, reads SQTIHQWPATLVQPVGSPLSLECTVEGTSNPNLYWYRQAAGRGLQLLFYSVGIGQISSEVPQNLSASRPQDRQFILSSKKLLLSDSGFYLCAWSTGYNEKLFFGSGTQLSVL.

In DNA, the CDR3 is TGTGCCAGCAGCCCGAGAGCCACAGGGCCCCAAGAGACCCAGTACTTC. Translating gives CASSPRATGPQETQYF. This chain uses TRBV7-2 with TRBJ2-5; maybe TRBD1 (6 bases). V dropped 5 bases and J dropped 1 base, with 17 bases sitting between them. Germline V lookup: CDR1 SGHTA, CDR2 FQGNSA. The CDR3 has 16 residues.

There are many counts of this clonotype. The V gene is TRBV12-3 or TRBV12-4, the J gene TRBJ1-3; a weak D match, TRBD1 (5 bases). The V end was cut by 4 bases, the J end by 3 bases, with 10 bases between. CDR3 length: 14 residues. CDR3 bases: TGTGCCAGCAGTTCCGGGACCGTTGGAAACACCATATATTTT. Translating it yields CASSSGTVGNTIYF.

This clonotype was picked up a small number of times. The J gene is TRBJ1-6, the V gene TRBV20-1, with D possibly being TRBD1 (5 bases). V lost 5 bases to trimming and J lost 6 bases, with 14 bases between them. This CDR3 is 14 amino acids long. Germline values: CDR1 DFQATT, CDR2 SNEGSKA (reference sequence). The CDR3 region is CSASSGPSNSPLHF. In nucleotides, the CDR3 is TGCAGTGCTTCATCGGGACCGAGTAATTCACCCCTCCACTTT.

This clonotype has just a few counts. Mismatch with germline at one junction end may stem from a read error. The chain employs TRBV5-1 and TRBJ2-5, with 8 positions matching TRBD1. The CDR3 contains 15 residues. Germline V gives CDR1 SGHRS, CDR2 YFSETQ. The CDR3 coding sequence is TGCGCCAGCAGTTTGGACAGGGCCGGACGAGAGACCCAGTACTTC. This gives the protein CASSLDRAGRETQYF.

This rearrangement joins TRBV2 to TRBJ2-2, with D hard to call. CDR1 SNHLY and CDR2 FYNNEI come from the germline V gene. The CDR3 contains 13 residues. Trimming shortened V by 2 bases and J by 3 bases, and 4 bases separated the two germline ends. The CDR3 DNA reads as TGTGCCAGCAGTGAAACGGACACCGGGGAGCTGTTTTTT. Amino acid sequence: CASSETDTGELFF.

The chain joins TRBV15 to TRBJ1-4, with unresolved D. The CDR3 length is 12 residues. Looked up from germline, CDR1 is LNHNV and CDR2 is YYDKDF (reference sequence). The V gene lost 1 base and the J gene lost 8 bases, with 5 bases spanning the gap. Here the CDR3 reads CATSRAGEKLFF. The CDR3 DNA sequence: TGTGCCACCAGCAGAGCCGGGGAAAAACTGTTTTTT. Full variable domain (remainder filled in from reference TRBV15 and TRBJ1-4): DAMVIQNPRYQVTQFGKPVTLSCSQTLNHNVMYWYQQKSSQAPKLLFHYYDKDFNNEADTPDNFQSRRPNTSFCFLDIRSPGLGDTAMYLCATSRAGEKLFFGSGTQLSVL.

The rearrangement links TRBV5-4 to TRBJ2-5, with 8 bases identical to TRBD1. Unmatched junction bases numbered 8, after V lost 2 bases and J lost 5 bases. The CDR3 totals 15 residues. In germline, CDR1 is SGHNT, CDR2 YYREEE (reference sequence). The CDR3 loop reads CASSLQGGRTETQYF. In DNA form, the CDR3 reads TGTGCCAGCAGCTTACAGGGGGGTCGGACGGAGACCCAGTACTTC. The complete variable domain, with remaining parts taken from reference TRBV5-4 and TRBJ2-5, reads ETGVTQSPTHLIKTRGQQVTLRCSSQSGHNTVSWYQQALGQGPQFIFQYYREEENGRGNFPPRFSGLQFPNYSSELNVNALELDDSALYLCASSLQGGRTETQYFGPGTRLLVL.